The source of this T cell receptor (beta chain) is a study of PD-1 blockade in classical Hodgkin lymphoma. As regards this clone: No antigen is known for it.

Trimming stripped 6 bases from V and 3 bases from J, with 15 bases between. This CDR3 has 14 amino acids. CDR1 and CDR2 (germline): MNHEY, SMNVEV (reference sequence). Study-level findings and limits: Whoever responded completely had baseline diversity much like that seen in newly diagnosed patients.

Profiling relied on immunoSEQ multiplex PCR, and the TCRdb table lists in-frame clones only, not all of them. The profile shows about 58,000 clones, approximately 90% of them singletons. Relapse after autologous stem cell transplantation occurred in every patient, and brentuximab vedotin exposure varied. This receptor was taken from a human donor with classical Hodgkin lymphoma. J is TRBJ2-7 and V is TRBV27, with D perhaps being TRBD1 or TRBD2 (5 bases each). The sequencing used peripheral blood mononuclear cells (PBMCs), collected before the second cycle of nivolumab. This CDR3 is CASRRRDVNYEQYF. In DNA form, the CDR3 reads TGTGCCAGCAGACGTCGGGACGTGAACTACGAGCAGTACTTC.